The clone carrying this T cell receptor beta chain was detected only a few times. Its cognate antigen is unknown. The source of the sample is a study of T cell repertoires in cytomegalovirus infection. On the study more broadly: Well-studied HLA-B-restricted epitopes and recently identified HLA-C-restricted epitopes of CMV were both used in the study. Through public TCR beta signatures, both CMV infection and matching HLA type were indicated. General study points: Adding up the frequency of public TCR beta families identified people who carried CMV plus the relevant HLA. HLA-C-restricted CMV-specific TCR beta clonotypes were dominant in the ex vivo response.

V gave up 10 bases and J gave up 5 bases; unmatched junction bases: 10. The CDR3 covers 13 residues. The germline V gene encodes CDR1 LNHDA and CDR2 SQIVND (reference sequence). TCRdb re-called the reads through MiXCR, storing one row per CDR3 protein. The sample yields about 310,000 distinct CDR3 sequences, around a quarter seen once. This clonotype was sampled from a human donor in good health (CMV status not recorded). Some clones in this sample may be carry-over from other donors' samples. The starting material was cultured PBMCs, obtained from culture after CMV antigen stimulation. This chain uses TRBV19 with TRBJ2-5; 7 nucleotides align to TRBD1. CDR3 amino acids: CATKGPGQETQYF. CDR3 DNA sequence: TGTGCCACCAAGGGTCCGGGACAGGAGACCCAGTACTTC.